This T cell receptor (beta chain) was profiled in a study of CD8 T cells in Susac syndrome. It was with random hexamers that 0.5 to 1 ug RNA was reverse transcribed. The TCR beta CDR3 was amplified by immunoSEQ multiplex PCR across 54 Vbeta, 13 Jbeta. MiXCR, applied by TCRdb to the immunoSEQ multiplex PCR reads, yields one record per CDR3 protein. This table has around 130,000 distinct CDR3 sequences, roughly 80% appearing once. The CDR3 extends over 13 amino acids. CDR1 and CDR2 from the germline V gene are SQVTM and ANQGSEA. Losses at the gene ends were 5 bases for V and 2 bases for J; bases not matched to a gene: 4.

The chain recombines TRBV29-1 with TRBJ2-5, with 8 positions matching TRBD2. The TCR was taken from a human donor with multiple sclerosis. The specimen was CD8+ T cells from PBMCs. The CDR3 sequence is CSVLAGYQETQYF. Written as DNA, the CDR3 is TGCAGCGTTTTAGCGGGGTATCAAGAGACCCAGTACTTC.